The T cell receptor (beta chain) under discussion was sequenced for a study of sequential checkpoint blockade in melanoma. Study-level background: Maintenance nivolumab came after either treatment sequence.

Sequenced by immunoSEQ multiplex PCR; TCRdb stores in-frame clones only, minus some. The sample shows 5,600 or so clones, 53% of them seen only once. The germline CDR1 and CDR2 sequences are SGDLS and YYNGEE. This CDR3 has 17 residues. After removal of 0 bases from V and 13 bases from J, the junction contained 13 bases not matched to a gene. Treatment noted: randomized to nivolumab then ipilimumab (arm A) or the reverse (arm B). None of the patients previously received DNA-damaging chemotherapy. The source was CD8+ T cells sorted from blood (inferred from file names), collected from a patient given nivolumab and ipilimumab in sequence. The TCR sequence derives from a human donor with melanoma. The chain joins TRBV9 to TRBJ2-1; 13 bases map to TRBD2. Written as DNA, the CDR3 is TGTGCCAGCAGCGTAGACCTTACTAGCGGGGGGGCCGAACGACAGTTCTTC. This codes for CASSVDLTSGGAERQFF.